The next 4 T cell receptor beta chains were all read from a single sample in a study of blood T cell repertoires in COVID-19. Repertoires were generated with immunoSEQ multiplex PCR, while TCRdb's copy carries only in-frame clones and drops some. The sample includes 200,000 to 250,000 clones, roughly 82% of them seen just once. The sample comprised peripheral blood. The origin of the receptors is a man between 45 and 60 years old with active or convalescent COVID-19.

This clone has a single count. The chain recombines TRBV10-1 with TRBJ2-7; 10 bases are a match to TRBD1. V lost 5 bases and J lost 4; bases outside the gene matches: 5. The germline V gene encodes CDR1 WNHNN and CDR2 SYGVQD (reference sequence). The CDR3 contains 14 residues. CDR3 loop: CASSKTGGGYEQYF. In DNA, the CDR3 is TGCGCCAGCAGTAAGACAGGGGGCGGTTACGAGCAGTACTTC.

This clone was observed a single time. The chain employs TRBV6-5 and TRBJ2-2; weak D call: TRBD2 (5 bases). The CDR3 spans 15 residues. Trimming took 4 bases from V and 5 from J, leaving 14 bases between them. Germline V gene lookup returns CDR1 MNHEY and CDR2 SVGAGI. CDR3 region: CASSFGLALTGELFF. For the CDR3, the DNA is TGTGCCAGCAGTTTTGGCCTAGCCTTGACCGGGGAGCTGTTTTTT.

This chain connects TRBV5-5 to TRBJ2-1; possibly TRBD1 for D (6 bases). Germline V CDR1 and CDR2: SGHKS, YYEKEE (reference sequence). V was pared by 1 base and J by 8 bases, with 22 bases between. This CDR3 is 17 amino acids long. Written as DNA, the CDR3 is TGTGCCAGCAGCTTGATCCCTCGCTTAAGAGGGGGTTATGAGCAGTTCTTC. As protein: CASSLIPRLRGGYEQFF.

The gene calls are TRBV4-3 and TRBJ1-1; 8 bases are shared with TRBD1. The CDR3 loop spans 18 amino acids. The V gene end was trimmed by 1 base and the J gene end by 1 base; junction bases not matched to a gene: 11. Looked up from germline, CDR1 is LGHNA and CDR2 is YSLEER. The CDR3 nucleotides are TGCGCCAGCAGCCAAGGATTGCGCACCGGACAGGGGAACACTGAAGCTTTCTTT. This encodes CASSQGLRTGQGNTEAFF.